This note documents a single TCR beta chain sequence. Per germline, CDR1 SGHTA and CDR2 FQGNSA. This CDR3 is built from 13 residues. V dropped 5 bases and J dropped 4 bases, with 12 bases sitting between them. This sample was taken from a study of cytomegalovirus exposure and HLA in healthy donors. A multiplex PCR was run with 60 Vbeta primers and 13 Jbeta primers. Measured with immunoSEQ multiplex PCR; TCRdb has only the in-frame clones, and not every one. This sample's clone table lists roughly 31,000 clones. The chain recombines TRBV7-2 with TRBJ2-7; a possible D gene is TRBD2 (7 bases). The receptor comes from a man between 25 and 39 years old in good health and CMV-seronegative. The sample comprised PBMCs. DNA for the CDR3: TGTGCCAGCAGCGGGGGGGCGGGGTACGAGCAGTACTTC. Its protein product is CASSGGAGYEQYF.